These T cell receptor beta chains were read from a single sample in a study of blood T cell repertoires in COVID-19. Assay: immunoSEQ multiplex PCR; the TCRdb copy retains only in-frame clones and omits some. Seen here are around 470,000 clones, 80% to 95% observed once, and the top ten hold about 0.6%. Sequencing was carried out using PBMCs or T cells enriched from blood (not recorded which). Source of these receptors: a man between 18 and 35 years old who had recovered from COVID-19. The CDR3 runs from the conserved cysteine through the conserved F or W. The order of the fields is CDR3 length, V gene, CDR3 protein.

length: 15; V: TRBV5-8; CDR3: CASSLGQTTNEKLFF
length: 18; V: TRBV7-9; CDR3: CASRPGLAGVISTDTQYF
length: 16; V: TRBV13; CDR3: CASSLERTRGDNEQFF
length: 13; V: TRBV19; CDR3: CASSEPQNTEAFF
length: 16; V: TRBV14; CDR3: CASSQASWDRHTEAFF
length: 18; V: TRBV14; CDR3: CASSQDEVRESLTYGYTF
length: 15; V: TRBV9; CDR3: CASSPRDRSNTEAFF
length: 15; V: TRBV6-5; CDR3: CASSRDRFVFQPQHF
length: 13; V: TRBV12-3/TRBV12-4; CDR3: CASRLTAGNTIYF
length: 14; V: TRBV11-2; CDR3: CASSGDRGRDGYTF
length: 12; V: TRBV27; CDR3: CASSFRDAPLHF
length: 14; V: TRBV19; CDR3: CASSTRDANYGYTF
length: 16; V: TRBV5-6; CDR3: CASSPPPGQGNSPLHF
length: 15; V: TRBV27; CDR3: CASSLWSGRASEQYF
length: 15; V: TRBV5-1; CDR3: CASRLWETFTTEAFF
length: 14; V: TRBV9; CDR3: CASSRRQSSYEQYF
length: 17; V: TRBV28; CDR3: CATRRGYRRTLNTEAFF
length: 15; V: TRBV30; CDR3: CAWSSTGAINYGYTF
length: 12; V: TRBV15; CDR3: CATSRDLSGPFF
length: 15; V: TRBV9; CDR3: CASSVGLASTDTQYF
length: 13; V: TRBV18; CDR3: CASSPDTYTEAFF
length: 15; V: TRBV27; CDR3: CASSQIRDLQETQYF
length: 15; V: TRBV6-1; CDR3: CASSERTGGRSPLHF
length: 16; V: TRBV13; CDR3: CASSLSPLAAPREQYF
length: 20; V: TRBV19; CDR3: CASSTRQLGIRVSPNQPQHF
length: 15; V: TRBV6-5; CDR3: CASTSRALSGNTIYF
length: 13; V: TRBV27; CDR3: CASSLGRNTEAFF
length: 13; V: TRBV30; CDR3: CAWSVFVGVEQFF
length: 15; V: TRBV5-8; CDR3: CASRGAGISNQPQHF